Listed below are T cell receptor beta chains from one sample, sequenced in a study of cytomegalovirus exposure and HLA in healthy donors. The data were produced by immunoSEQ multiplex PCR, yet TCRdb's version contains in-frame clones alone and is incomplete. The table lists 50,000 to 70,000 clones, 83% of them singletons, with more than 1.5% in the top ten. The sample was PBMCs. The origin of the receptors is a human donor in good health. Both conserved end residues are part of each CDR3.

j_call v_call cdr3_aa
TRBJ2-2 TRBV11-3 CASSQTGEGELFF
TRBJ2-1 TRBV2 CASSWGGEQFF
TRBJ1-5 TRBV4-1 CASSIMQGAGQPQHF
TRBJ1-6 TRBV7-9 CASSQGQGSNNSPLHF
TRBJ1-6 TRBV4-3 CASSQAVTGSSYNSPLHF
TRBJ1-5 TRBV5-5 CASSGIGAADQPQHF
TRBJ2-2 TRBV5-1 CASSPGDNANTGELFF
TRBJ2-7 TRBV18 CASSATGSEQYF
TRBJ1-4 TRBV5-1 CANSLGVDEKLFF
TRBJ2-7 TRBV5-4 CASSLLAGAGEQYF
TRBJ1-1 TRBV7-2 CASSLRTGLNTEAFF
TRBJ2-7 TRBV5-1 CASSLTSGSDEQYF
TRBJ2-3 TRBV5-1 CASIRGGDSTDTQYF
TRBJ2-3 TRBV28 CASSSPLGLADTDTQYF
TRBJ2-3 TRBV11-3 CASSLERRDTQYF
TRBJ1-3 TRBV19 CASNKDRKSTGNTIYF
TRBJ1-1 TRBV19 CASLSIGTPTPEAFF
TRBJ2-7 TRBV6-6 CASSPVGQTIYEQYF
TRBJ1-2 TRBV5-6 CASGFSGTGSRGYTF
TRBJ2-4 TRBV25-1 CASSDSDRGQYF
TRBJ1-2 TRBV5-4 CASSLAGQGHGYTF
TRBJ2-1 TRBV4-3 CASSQDLLAGGTLEQFF
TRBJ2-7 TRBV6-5 CATSTYYEQYF
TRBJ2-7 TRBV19 CASSKDPSSTYEQYF
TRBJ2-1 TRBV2 CASSGPSGLASGVNEQFF
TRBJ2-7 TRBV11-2 CASSKGSSYEQYF
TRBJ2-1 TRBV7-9 CASSALAGAFYNEQFF
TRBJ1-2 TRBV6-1 CASSEDAEANGYTF
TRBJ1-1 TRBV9 CASSVTGAANTEAFF
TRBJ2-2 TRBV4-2 CASSQDGTMRGELFF
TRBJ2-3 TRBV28 CASSLPFPDTQYF
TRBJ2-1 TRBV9 CASSSDILSYNEQFF
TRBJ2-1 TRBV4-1 CASSPDQAGDYNEQFF
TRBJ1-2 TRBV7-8 CASSKNPPGVGGRYGYTF
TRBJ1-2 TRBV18 CASSPPGTQRMGTGDAGGYTF
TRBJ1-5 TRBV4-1 CASSQGPNGGPKVSGNQPQHF
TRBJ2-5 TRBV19 CASRRAGEETQYF
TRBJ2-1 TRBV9 CASSVSSGYNEQFF
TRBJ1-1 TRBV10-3 CAIRGQLNTEAFF
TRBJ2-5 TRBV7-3 CASSRDRDGETQYF
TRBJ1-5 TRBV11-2 CASGTASNQPQHF
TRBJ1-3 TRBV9 CASSVGDRRSSGNTIYF
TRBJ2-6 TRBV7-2 CASSLARSSGANVLTF
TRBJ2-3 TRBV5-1 CASSLASSNWGDEFTQYF
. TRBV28 CASKRGGTHEQYF
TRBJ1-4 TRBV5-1 CASSLEARQGTNEKLFF
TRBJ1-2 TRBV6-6 CASSLSQGASGYTF
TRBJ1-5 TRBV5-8 CASSLGYNQPQHF
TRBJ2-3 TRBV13 CASSLGVAGGLIDTQYF
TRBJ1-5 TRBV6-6 CASSYQDSNQPQHF
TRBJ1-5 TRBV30 CAWAPGRSQPQHF
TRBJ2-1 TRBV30 CAWSPRGEQFF
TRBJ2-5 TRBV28 CASSFAGLTETQYF
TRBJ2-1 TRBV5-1 CASSLVVAGGYEQFF
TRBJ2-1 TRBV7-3 CASSFGSVSSYNEQFF
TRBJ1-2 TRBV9 CASSVGGPNYGYTF
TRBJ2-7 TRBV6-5 CASSYSGGADEQYF
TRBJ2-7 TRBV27 CASSLGQGAMQYF
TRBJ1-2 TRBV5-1 CASSLNTGTGSYGYTF
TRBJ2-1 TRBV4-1 CASSLLTSWPPYNEQFF